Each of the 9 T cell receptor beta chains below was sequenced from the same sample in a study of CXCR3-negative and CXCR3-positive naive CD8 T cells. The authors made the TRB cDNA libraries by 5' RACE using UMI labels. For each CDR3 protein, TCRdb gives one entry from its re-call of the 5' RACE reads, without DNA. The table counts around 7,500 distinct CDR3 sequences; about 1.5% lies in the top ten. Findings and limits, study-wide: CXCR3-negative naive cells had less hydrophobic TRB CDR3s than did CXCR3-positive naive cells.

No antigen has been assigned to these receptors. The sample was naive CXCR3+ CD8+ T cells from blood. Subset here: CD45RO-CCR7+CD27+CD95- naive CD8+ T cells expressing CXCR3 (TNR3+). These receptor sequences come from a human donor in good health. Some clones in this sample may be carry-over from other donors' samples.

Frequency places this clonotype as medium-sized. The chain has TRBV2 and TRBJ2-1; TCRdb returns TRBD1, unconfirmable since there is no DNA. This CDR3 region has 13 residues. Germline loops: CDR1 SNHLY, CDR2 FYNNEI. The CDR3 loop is CASVPRDYNEQFF.

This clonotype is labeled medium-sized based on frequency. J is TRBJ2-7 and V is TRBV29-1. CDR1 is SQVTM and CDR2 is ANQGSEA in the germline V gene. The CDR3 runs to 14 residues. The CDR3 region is CSVDADPNSYEQYF.

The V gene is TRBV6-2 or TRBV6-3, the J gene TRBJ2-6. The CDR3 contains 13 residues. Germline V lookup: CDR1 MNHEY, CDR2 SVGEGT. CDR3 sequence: CASSWSGANVLTF.

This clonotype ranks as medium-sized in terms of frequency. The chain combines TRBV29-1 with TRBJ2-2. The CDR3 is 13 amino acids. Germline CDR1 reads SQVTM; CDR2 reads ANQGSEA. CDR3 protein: CSVEEASAGELFF.

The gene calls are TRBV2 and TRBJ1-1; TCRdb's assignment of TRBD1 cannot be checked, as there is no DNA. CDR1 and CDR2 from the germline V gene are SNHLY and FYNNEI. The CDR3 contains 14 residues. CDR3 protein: CASSDQGPNTEAFF.

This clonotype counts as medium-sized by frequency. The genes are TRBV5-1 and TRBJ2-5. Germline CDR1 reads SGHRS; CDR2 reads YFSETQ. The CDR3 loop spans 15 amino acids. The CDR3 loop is CASSLDRNPQETQYF.

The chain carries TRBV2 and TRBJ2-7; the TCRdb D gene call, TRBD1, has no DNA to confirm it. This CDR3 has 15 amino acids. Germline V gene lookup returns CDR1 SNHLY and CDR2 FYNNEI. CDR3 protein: CASRDVRASSYEQYF.

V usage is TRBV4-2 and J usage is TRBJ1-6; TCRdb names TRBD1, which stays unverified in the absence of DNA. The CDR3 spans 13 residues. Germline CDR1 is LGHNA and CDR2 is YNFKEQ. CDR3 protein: CASTRGGGSPLHF.

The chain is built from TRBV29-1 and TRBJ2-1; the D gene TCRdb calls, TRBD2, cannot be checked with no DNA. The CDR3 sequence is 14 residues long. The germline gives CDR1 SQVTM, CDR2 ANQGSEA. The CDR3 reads CSTYLPPQGNEQFF.